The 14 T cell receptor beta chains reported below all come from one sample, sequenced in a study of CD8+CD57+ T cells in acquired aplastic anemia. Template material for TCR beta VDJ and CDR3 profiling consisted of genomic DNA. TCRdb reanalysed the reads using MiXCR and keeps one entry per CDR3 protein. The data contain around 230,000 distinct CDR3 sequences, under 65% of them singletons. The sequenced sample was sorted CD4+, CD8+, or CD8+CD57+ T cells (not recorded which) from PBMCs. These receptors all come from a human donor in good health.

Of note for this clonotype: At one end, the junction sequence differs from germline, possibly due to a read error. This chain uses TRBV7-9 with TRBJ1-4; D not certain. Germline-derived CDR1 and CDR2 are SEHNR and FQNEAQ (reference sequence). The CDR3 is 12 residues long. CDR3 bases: TGCGCCAGCAGCCAAGCGTATGAAAAACTGTTTTTT. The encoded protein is CASSQAYEKLFF. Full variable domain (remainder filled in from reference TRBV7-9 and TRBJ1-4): DTGVSQNPRHKITKRGQNVTFRCDPISEHNRLYWYRQTLGQGPEFLTYFQNEAQLEKSRLLSDRFSAERPKGSFSTLEIQRTEQGDSAMYLCASSQAYEKLFFGSGTQLSVL.

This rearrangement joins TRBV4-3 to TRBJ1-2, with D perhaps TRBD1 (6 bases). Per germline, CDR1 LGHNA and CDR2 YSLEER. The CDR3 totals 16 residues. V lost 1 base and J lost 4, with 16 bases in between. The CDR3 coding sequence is TGCGCCAGCAGCCAAGGTTCGGGGGCGGGTATCTATGGCTACACCTTC. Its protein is CASSQGSGAGIYGYTF.

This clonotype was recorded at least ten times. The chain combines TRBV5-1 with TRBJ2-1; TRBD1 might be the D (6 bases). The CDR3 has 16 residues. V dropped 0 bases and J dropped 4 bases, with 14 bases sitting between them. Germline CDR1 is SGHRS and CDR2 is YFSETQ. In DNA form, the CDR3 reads TGCGCCAGCAGCTTGGAGGGCAGGGGCCTTTACAATGAGCAGTTCTTC. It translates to CASSLEGRGLYNEQFF. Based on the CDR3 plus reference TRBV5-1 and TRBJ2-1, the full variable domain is KAGVTQTPRYLIKTRGQQVTLSCSPISGHRSVSWYQQTPGQGLQFLFEYFSETQRNKGNFPGRFSGRQFSNSRSEMNVSTLELGDSALYLCASSLEGRGLYNEQFFGPGTRLTVL.

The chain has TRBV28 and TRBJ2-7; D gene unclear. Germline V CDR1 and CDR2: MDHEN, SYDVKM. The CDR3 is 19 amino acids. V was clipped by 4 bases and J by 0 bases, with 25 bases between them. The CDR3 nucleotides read TGTGCCAGCAGTTCCCGGGTCGCTCAAGCAGATTATTACTCCTACGAGCAGTACTTC. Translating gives CASSSRVAQADYYSYEQYF.

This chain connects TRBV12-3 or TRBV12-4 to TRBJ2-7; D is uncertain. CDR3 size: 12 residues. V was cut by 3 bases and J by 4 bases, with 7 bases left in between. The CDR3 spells CASSFSFYEQYF. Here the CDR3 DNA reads TGTGCCAGCAGTTTCTCCTTTTACGAGCAGTACTTC.

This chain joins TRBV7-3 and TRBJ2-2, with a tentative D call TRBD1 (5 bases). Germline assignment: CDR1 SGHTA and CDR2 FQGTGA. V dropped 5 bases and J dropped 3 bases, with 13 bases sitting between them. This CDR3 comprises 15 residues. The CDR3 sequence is CASSPQDSYTGELFF. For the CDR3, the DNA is TGTGCCAGCAGCCCCCAAGACAGCTACACCGGGGAGCTGTTTTTT.

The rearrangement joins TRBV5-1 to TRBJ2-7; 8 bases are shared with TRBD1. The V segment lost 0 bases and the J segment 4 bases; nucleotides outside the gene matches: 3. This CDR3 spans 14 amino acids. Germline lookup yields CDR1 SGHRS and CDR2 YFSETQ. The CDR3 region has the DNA TGCGCCAGCAGCTTGGACAGGGGGTGGTACGAGCAGTACTTC. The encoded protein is CASSLDRGWYEQYF.

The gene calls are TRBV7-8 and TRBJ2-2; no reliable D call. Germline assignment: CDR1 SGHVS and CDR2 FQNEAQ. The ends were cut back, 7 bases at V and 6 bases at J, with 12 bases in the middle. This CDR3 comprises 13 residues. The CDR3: CASIWGAAGELFF. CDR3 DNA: TGTGCCAGCATCTGGGGTGCCGCCGGGGAGCTGTTTTTT. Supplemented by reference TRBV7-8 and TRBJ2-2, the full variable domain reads GAGVSQSPRYKVAKRGQDVALRCDPISGHVSLFWYQQALGQGPEFLTYFQNEAQLDKSGLPSDRFFAERPEGSVSTLKIQRTQQEDSAVYLCASIWGAAGELFFGEGSRLTVL.

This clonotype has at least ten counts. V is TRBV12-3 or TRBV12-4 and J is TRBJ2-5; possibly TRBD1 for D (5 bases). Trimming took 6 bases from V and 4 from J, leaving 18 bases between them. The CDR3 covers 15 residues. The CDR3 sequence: CASRQLGLVGETQYF. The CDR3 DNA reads TGTGCCAGCAGGCAATTGGGGCTAGTTGGAGAGACCCAGTACTTC.

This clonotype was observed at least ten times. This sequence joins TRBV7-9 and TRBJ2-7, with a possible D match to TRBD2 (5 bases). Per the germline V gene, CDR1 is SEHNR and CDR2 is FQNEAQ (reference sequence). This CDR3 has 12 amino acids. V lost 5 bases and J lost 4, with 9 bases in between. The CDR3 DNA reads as TGTGCCAGCAGCAGGACTGCATACGAGCAGTACTTC. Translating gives CASSRTAYEQYF.

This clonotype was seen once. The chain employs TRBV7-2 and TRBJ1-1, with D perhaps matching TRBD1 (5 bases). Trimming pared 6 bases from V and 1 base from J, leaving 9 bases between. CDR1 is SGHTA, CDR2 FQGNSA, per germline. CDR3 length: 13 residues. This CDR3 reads CASRGVENTEAFF. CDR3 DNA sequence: TGTGCCAGCAGGGGGGTTGAGAACACTGAAGCTTTCTTT.

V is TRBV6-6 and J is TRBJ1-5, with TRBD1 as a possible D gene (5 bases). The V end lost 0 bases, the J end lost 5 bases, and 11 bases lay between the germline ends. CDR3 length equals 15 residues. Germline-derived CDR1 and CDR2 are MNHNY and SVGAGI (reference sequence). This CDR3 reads CASSYSTGPHQPQHF. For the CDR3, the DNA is TGTGCCAGCAGTTACTCCACAGGACCCCATCAGCCCCAGCATTTT.

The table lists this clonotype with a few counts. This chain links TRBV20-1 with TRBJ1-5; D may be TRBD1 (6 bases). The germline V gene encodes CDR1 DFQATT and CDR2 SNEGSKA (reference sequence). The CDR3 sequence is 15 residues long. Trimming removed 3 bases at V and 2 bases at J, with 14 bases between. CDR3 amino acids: CSASQGRLGNQPQHF. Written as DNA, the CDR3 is TGCAGTGCTAGTCAGGGGAGGTTAGGCAATCAGCCCCAGCATTTT.

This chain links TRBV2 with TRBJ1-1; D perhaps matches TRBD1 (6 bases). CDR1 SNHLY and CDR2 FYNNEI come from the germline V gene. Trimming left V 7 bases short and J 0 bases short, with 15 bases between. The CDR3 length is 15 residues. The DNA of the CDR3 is TGTGCCAGCACAATAGGGGGGACGATGAACACTGAAGCTTTCTTT. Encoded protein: CASTIGGTMNTEAFF.